Listed below are T cell receptor beta chains from one sample, sequenced in a study of shared clonotypes between healthy human individuals. Using immunoSEQ multiplex PCR, the repertoire was profiled, and TCRdb retains in-frame clones only, with some absent. The repertoire includes about 670,000 clones, less than 80% of them detected once, and 1.8% sits in the top ten. Sequencing was done on a sample of memory CD4+ T cells sorted from blood. The receptors here all came from a woman in her twenties or thirties in good health. Each CDR3 is given with its conserved first and last residue. The order of the fields is CDR3 DNA, CDR3 protein, D gene, clone size, V gene, J gene. D genes are given only for firm matches. Only part of the rows carry a size: once, few, many, or a class if the clone is expanded.

DNA: TGTGCCACTGGGACAGCGGCGGATACAGATACGCAGTATTTT
CDR3: CATGTAADTDTQYF
D: TRBD1
size: .
V: TRBV19
J: TRBJ2-3

DNA: TGTGCCAGCAGCCGACATCCGATAGGGGTAACTGAAGCTTTCTTT
CDR3: CASSRHPIGVTEAFF
D: .
size: once
V: TRBV28
J: TRBJ1-1

DNA: TGTGCCAGCAGCTCCGACGGGTCCTACGAGCAGTACTTC
CDR3: CASSSDGSYEQYF
D: .
size: .
V: TRBV11-1
J: TRBJ2-7

DNA: TGTGCCATACAGGGACAGGGCTACAATCAGCCCCAGCATTTT
CDR3: CAIQGQGYNQPQHF
D: TRBD1
size: .
V: TRBV10-3
J: TRBJ1-5

DNA: TGTGCCAGCAGACAGACTGGAAACACCATATATTTT
CDR3: CASRQTGNTIYF
D: .
size: once
V: TRBV6-1
J: TRBJ1-3

DNA: TGTGCCAGCTCACGGGCCGGGCAGAACACCTATGGCTACACCTTC
CDR3: CASSRAGQNTYGYTF
D: .
size: .
V: TRBV18
J: TRBJ1-2

DNA: TGTGCCAGCAGTGACTCCTGGGCAGGGGGAGGCCCAGATACGCAGTATTTT
CDR3: CASSDSWAGGGPDTQYF
D: .
size: few
V: TRBV6-4
J: TRBJ2-3

DNA: TGTGCCCCCTACGAAGACGCCGGGAAGCAGTTCTTC
CDR3: CAPYEDAGKQFF
D: .
size: few
V: TRBV28
J: TRBJ2-1

DNA: TGCGCCAGCAGCCTAACTTTATCTTTTGCAACTAATGAAAAACTGTTTTTT
CDR3: CASSLTLSFATNEKLFF
D: .
size: .
V: TRBV4-1
J: TRBJ1-4

DNA: TGTGCCAGCGAGAGGGGCGGGACCCCGGACGAGCAGTACTTC
CDR3: CASERGGTPDEQYF
D: .
size: .
V: TRBV2
J: TRBJ2-7

DNA: TGTGCCAGCAAGGCAGACGGGGTCTCTACCTACATGAACACTGAAGCTTTCTTT
CDR3: CASKADGVSTYMNTEAFF
D: .
size: .
V: TRBV5-4
J: TRBJ1-1

DNA: TGTGCCAGCAGTCAGCCCAAACCTCCGGGACTAGGAGACAATGAGCAGTTCTTC
CDR3: CASSQPKPPGLGDNEQFF
D: TRBD2
size: .
V: TRBV6-9
J: TRBJ2-1

DNA: TGTGCCAGCAGCCAGGGGCCGTGGGGGGCCACTGAAGCTTTCTTT
CDR3: CASSQGPWGATEAFF
D: .
size: many
V: TRBV14
J: TRBJ1-1

DNA: TGTGCCAGCAGCTTAGAGGTTACGAACACTGAAGCTTTCTTT
CDR3: CASSLEVTNTEAFF
D: .
size: few
V: TRBV11-1
J: TRBJ1-1